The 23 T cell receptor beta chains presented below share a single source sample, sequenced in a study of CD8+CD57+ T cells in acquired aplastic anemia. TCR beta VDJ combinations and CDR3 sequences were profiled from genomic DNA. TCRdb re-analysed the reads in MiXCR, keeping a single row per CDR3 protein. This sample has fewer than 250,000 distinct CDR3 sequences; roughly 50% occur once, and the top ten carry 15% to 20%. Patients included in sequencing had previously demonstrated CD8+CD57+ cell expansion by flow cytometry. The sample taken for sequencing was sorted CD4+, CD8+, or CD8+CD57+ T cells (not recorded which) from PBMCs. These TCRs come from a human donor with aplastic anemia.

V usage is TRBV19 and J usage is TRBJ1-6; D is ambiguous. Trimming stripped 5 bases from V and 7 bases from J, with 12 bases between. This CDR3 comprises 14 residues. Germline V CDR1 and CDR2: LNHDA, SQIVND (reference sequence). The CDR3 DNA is TGTGCCAGTAGTGACCGACAAACGAATTCACCCCTCCACTTT. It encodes CASSDRQTNSPLHF.

For the CDR3, the DNA is TGTGCCAGCAGTTTATTCTGGAACACCGGGGAGCTGTTTTTT. This translates into CASSLFWNTGELFF. V is TRBV27 and J is TRBJ2-2; D gene ambiguous. The CDR3 is 14 amino acids. V was clipped by 1 base and J by 1 base, with 4 bases between them. Germline assignment: CDR1 MNHEY and CDR2 SMNVEV (reference sequence).

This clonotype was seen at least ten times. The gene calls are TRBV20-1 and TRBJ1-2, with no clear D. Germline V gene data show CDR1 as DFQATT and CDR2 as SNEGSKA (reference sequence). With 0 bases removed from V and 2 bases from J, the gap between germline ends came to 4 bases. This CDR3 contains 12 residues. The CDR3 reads CSAREGNYGYTF. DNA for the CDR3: TGCAGTGCTAGAGAGGGCAACTATGGCTACACCTTC.

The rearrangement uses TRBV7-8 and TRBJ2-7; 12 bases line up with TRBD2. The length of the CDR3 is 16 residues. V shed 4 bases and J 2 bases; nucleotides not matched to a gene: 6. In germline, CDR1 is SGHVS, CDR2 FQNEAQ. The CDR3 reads CASSSSGGARTYEQYF. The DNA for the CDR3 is TGTGCCAGCAGCTCTAGCGGGGGGGCTCGAACCTACGAGCAGTACTTC.

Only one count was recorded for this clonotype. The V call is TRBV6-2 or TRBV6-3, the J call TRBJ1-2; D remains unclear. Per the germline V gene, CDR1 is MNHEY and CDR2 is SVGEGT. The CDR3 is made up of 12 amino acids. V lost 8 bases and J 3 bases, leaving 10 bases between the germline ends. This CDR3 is CASGRRDYGYTF. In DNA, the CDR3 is TGTGCCAGCGGCAGGCGGGACTATGGCTACACCTTC.

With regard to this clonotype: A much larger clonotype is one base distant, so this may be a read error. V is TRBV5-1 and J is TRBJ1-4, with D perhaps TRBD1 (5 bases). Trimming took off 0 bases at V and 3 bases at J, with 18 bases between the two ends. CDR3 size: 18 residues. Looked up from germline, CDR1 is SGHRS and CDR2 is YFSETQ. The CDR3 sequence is CASSLGEDRLTANEKLFF. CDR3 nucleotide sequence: TGCGCCAGCAGCTTGGGCGAAGATCGGCTGACAGCTAATGAAAAACTGTTTTTT.

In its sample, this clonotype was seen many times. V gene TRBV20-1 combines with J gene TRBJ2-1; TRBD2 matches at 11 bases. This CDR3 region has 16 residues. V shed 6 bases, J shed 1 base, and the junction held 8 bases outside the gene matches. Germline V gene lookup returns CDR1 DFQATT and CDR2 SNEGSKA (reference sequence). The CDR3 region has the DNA TGCAGTGCCTATAGCGGGGGGGCCGGGTCCTACAATGAGCAGTTCTTC. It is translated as CSAYSGGAGSYNEQFF.

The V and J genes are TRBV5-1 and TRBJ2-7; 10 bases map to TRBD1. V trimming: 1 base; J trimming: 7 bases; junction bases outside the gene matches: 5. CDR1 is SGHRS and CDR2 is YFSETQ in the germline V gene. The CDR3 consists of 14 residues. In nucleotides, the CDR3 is TGCGCCAGCAGCTTGACGGGACAGGGGTTGGAGCAGTACTTC. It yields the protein CASSLTGQGLEQYF.

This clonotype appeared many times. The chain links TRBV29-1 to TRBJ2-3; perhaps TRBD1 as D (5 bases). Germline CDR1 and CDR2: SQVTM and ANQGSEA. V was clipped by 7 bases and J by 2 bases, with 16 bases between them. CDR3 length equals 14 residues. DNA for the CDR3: TGCAGCGCCTCTCGAGCAGGGTACACAGATACGCAGTATTTT. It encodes CSASRAGYTDTQYF.

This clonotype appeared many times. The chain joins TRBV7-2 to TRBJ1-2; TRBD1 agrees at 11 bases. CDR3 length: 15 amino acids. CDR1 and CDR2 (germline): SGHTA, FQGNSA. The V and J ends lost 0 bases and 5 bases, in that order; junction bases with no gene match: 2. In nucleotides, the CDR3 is TGTGCCAGCAGCTTAGCGGGGACAGGGGGTTATGGCTACACCTTC. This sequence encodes CASSLAGTGGYGYTF.

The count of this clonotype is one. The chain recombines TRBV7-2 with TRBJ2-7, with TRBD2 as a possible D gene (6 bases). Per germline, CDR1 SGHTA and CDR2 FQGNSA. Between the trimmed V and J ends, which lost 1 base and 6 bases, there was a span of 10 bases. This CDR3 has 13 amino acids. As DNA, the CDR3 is TGTGCCAGCAGCTTAGGGTACGGGGGCGAGCAGTACGTC. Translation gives CASSLGYGGEQYV.

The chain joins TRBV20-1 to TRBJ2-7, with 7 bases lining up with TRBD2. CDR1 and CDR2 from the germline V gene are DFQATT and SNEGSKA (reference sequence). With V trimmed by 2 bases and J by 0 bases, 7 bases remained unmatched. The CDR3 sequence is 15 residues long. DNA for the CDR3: TGCAGTGCTAGACCCCTCTGGACTAGCTCCTACGAGCAGTACTTC. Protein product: CSARPLWTSSYEQYF.

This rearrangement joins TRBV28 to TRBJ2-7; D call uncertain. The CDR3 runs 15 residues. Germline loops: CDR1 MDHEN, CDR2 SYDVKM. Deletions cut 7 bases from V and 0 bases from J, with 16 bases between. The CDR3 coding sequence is TGTGCCAGCAACCGGCCCTACGGTTCCTCCTACGAGCAGTACTTC. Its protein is CASNRPYGSSYEQYF.

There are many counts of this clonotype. The CDR3 DNA follows: TGTGCCAGCAGCCTCACCTCGGGGACAGGCCAGCCCCAGCATTTT. It codes for CASSLTSGTGQPQHF. The chain is built from TRBV7-8 and TRBJ1-5, with 8 bases aligning to TRBD1. Germline V gene data show CDR1 as SGHVS and CDR2 as FQNEAQ. This CDR3 is 15 amino acids long. J lost 7 bases, V lost 5 bases, and 10 bases had no gene match.

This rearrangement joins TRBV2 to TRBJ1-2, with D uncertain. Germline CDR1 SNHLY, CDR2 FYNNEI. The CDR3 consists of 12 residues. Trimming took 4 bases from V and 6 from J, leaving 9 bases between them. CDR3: CASSVTGNGYTF. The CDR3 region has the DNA TGTGCCAGCAGTGTCACCGGCAATGGCTACACCTTC.

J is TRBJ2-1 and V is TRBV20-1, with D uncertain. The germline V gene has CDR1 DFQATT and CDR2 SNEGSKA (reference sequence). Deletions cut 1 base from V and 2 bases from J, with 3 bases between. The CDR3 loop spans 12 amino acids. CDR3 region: CSARVPYNEQFF. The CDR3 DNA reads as TGCAGTGCTAGAGTCCCCTACAATGAGCAGTTCTTC.

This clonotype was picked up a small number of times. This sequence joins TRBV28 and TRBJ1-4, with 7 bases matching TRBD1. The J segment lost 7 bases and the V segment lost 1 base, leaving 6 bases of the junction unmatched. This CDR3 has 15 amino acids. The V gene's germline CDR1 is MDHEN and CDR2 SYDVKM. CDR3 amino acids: CASSLYRGGGEKLFF. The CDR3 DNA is TGTGCCAGCAGTTTATACAGGGGAGGTGGTGAAAAACTGTTTTTT.

The CDR3 is CASSPPRGEGQGYGYTF. The DNA for the CDR3 is TGTGCCAGCAGTCCCCCGCGGGGGGAAGGGCAAGGGTATGGCTACACCTTC. This chain uses TRBV2 with TRBJ1-2, with a possible D match to TRBD1 (5 bases). Trimming removed 5 bases from V and 5 bases from J, with 24 bases in between. The germline V gene encodes CDR1 SNHLY and CDR2 FYNNEI. This CDR3 is 17 amino acids long.

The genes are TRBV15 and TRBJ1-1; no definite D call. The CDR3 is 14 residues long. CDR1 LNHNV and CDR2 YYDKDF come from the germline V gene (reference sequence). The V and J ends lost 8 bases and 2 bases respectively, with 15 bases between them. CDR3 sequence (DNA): TGTGCCACCCTTTCCAGCCACTTAAACACTGAAGCTTTCTTT. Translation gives CATLSSHLNTEAFF.

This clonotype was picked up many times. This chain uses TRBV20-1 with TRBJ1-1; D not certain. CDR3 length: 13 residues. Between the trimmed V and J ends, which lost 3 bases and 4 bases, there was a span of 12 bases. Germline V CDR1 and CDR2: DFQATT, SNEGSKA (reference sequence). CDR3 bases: TGCAGTGCTAGCGTAGGGCTATTCACTGAAGCTTTCTTT. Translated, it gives CSASVGLFTEAFF.

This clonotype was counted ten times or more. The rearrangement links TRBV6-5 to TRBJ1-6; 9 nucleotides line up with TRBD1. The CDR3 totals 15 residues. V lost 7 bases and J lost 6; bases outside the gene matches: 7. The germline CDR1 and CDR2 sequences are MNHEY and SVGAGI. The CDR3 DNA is TGTGCCAGCAAACTGCCGGGACAGGGTAATTCACCCCTCCACTTT. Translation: CASKLPGQGNSPLHF.

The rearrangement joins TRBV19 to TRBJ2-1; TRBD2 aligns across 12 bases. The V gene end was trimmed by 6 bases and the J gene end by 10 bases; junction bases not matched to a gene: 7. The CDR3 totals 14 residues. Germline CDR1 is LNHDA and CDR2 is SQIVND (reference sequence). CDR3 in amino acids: CASRASGGALEQFF. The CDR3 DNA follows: TGTGCCAGTAGGGCTAGCGGGGGGGCCCTAGAGCAGTTCTTC.

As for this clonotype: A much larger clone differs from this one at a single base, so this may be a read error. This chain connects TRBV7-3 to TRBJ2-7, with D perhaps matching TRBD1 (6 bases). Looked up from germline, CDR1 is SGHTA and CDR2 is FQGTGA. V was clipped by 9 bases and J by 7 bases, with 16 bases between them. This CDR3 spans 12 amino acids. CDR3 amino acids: CASGQRAREQYF. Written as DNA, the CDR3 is TGTGCCAGTGGACAGAGGGCGCGAGAGCAGTACTTC. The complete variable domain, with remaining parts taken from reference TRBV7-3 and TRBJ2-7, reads GAGVSQTPSNKVTEKGKYVELRCDPISGHTALYWYRQSLGQGPEFLIYFQGTGAADDSGLPNDRFFAVRPEGSVSTLKIQRTERGDSAVYLCASGQRAREQYFGPGTRLTVT.